These T cell receptor beta chains were read from a single sample in a study of CD8+ T cells in alopecia areata. Clones were read by immunoSEQ multiplex PCR, and TCRdb kept only the in-frame ones, dropping some. Of some 240,000 clones listed, roughly 57% are singletons. This material consisted of CD4+ T cells sorted from blood, taken at week 0. The receptors were gathered from a human donor with alopecia areata. Each CDR3 is given with its conserved first and last residue. D genes are given only for firm matches. Clone size appears in some rows only: once, few, many, or a class for an expanded clone.

J: TRBJ2-3; V: TRBV2; D: .; size: few; CDR3: CASWGEDIPVQDTQYF; DNA: TGTGCCAGCTGGGGAGAGGATATCCCAGTTCAGGATACGCAGTATTTT
J: TRBJ2-7; V: TRBV29-1; D: TRBD2; size: .; CDR3: CSVGGRAAYEQYF; DNA: TGCAGCGTTGGAGGGAGGGCCGCCTACGAGCAGTACTTC
J: TRBJ2-3; V: TRBV27; D: TRBD2; size: .; CDR3: CASSLSRGRASYTDTQYF; DNA: TGTGCCAGCAGTTTATCCCGCGGGAGGGCCTCTTACACAGATACGCAGTATTTT
J: TRBJ2-3; V: TRBV7-3; D: .; size: few; CDR3: CASSLGMDTQYF; DNA: TGTGCCAGCAGCTTAGGGATGGATACGCAGTATTTT
J: TRBJ2-3; V: TRBV5-1; D: .; size: once; CDR3: CASSLVGLLSTDTQYF; DNA: TGCGCCAGCAGCTTGGTGGGTCTTCTTAGCACAGATACGCAGTATTTT
J: TRBJ2-7; V: TRBV30; D: .; size: .; CDR3: CAWSLRGRPYEQYF; DNA: TGTGCCTGGAGTCTGAGGGGCAGGCCCTACGAGCAGTACTTC
J: TRBJ2-7; V: TRBV18; D: .; size: .; CDR3: CASSPAPGSSYEQYF; DNA: TGTGCCAGCTCACCTGCTCCGGGGAGCTCCTACGAGCAGTACTTC
J: TRBJ2-3; V: TRBV29-1; D: .; size: few; CDR3: CSGTRIGISTDTQYF; DNA: TGCAGCGGCACAAGAATCGGTATAAGCACAGATACGCAGTATTTT
J: TRBJ2-3; V: TRBV29-1; D: .; size: few; CDR3: CSAGGTDTQYF; DNA: TGCAGCGCGGGAGGCACAGATACGCAGTATTTT
J: TRBJ2-5; V: TRBV29-1; D: TRBD1; size: .; CDR3: CSVVRDRGIQETQYF; DNA: TGCAGCGTTGTCAGGGACAGGGGGATTCAAGAGACCCAGTACTTC
J: TRBJ1-3; V: TRBV19; D: .; size: few; CDR3: CASSISGNTIYF; DNA: TGTGCCAGTAGTATAAGTGGAAACACCATATATTTT
J: TRBJ2-7; V: TRBV4-1; D: .; size: .; CDR3: CASSQDWVAPYEQYF; DNA: TGCGCCAGCAGCCAAGATTGGGTAGCCCCCTACGAGCAGTACTTC
J: TRBJ2-2; V: TRBV5-6; D: .; size: .; CDR3: CASSGVKGELFF; DNA: TGTGCCAGCAGCGGGGTGAAGGGGGAGCTGTTTTTT
J: TRBJ1-1; V: TRBV2; D: TRBD1; size: .; CDR3: CASSAGQVNTEAFF; DNA: TGTGCCAGCAGTGCGGGACAGGTGAACACTGAAGCTTTCTTT
J: TRBJ2-7; V: TRBV29-1; D: TRBD1; size: few; CDR3: CSVRSPGQSYEQYF; DNA: TGCAGCGTTCGGAGCCCGGGACAGAGCTACGAGCAGTACTTC
J: TRBJ1-2; V: TRBV27; D: TRBD1; size: many; CDR3: CASRPDRGYGYTF; DNA: TGTGCCAGCAGGCCCGACAGGGGCTATGGCTACACCTTC
J: TRBJ2-5; V: TRBV9; D: TRBD1; size: few; CDR3: CASSVEARGRGETQYF; DNA: TGTGCCAGCAGCGTCGAGGCCAGGGGGCGCGGAGAGACCCAGTACTTC
J: TRBJ2-7; V: TRBV5-1; D: TRBD2; size: .; CDR3: CASSWGTSGLSYEQYF; DNA: TGCGCCAGCAGCTGGGGGACTAGCGGTCTCTCCTACGAGCAGTACTTC
J: TRBJ1-5; V: TRBV7-9; D: TRBD1; size: .; CDR3: CASSLEAGGINQPQHF; DNA: TGTGCCAGCAGCTTAGAGGCAGGGGGCATCAATCAGCCCCAGCATTTT
J: TRBJ2-1; V: TRBV29-1; D: .; size: once; CDR3: CSVEGGGEQFF; DNA: TGCAGCGTTGAAGGAGGGGGGGAGCAGTTCTTC
J: TRBJ1-1; V: TRBV5-6; D: TRBD1; size: .; CDR3: CASSINRQGAAFF; DNA: TGTGCCAGCAGCATTAATCGACAGGGCGCGGCTTTCTTT
J: TRBJ2-2; V: TRBV11-2; D: .; size: many; CDR3: CASSTWTTGELFF; DNA: TGTGCCAGCAGCACATGGACCACCGGGGAGCTGTTTTTT
J: TRBJ2-2; V: TRBV15; D: TRBD2; size: .; CDR3: CATSRGGGPGELFF; DNA: TGTGCCACCAGCAGAGGGGGAGGGCCCGGGGAGCTGTTTTTT
J: TRBJ2-3; V: TRBV15; D: .; size: .; CDR3: CATSRDLPTDTQYF; DNA: TGTGCCACCAGCAGAGATCTGCCCACAGATACGCAGTATTTT
J: TRBJ2-2; V: TRBV5-1; D: .; size: .; CDR3: CASSKDGNTGELFF; DNA: TGCGCCAGCAGTAAGGACGGGAACACCGGGGAGCTGTTTTTT
J: TRBJ1-2; V: TRBV5-1; D: TRBD1; size: .; CDR3: CASSSGGTGIKGYTF; DNA: TGCGCCAGCAGCTCCGGAGGGACAGGGATCAAGGGCTACACCTTC
J: TRBJ2-6; V: TRBV29-1; D: .; size: .; CDR3: CSVRGTFSGANVLTF; DNA: TGCAGCGTCCGGGGAACATTTTCTGGGGCCAACGTCCTGACTTTC
J: TRBJ2-7; V: TRBV4-2; D: .; size: .; CDR3: CASSQVGRSYEQYF; DNA: TGTGCCAGCAGCCAAGTGGGCAGGTCCTACGAGCAGTACTTC
J: TRBJ1-2; V: TRBV5-6; D: .; size: .; CDR3: CASSYTDRALNYGYTF; DNA: TGTGCCAGCAGCTACACAGACAGAGCTCTTAACTATGGCTACACCTTC
J: TRBJ1-5; V: TRBV18; D: .; size: once; CDR3: CASSPGGIPNQPQHF; DNA: TGTGCCAGCTCACCAGGGGGCATCCCCAATCAGCCCCAGCATTTT
J: TRBJ2-7; V: TRBV4-1; D: TRBD2; size: .; CDR3: CASSRGETSGTYEQYF; DNA: TGCGCCAGCAGCCGAGGAGAGACTAGCGGAACCTACGAGCAGTACTTC
J: TRBJ2-2; V: TRBV29-1; D: .; size: few; CDR3: CSVGGGAVRELFF; DNA: TGCAGCGTCGGGGGCGGAGCGGTCCGGGAGCTGTTTTTT
J: TRBJ2-3; V: TRBV2; D: .; size: .; CDR3: CASSSDITDTQYF; DNA: TGTGCCAGCAGTTCCGACATCACAGATACGCAGTATTTT
J: TRBJ1-2; V: TRBV6-1; D: .; size: few; CDR3: CASRMRAYYGYTF; DNA: TGTGCCAGCAGGATGAGGGCCTACTATGGCTACACCTTC
J: TRBJ1-2; V: TRBV6-5; D: TRBD1; size: .; CDR3: CASSRDRTAYGYTF; DNA: TGTGCCAGCAGTCGGGACAGGACTGCCTATGGCTACACCTTC
J: TRBJ1-6; V: TRBV6-5; D: .; size: .; CDR3: CASSYSGGRGSPLHF; DNA: TGTGCCAGCAGTTACTCAGGGGGGAGAGGATCACCCCTCCACTTT
J: TRBJ2-6; V: TRBV27; D: .; size: .; CDR3: CASSLRGRGAAGANVLTF; DNA: TGTGCCAGCAGTTTAAGGGGCAGGGGAGCTGCTGGGGCCAACGTCCTGACTTTC
J: TRBJ1-2; V: TRBV7-2; D: TRBD1; size: few; CDR3: CASSRDSQGSYTF; DNA: TGTGCCAGCAGCCGGGACAGTCAAGGGAGCTACACCTTC
J: TRBJ2-3; V: TRBV9; D: .; size: .; CDR3: CASSVEALVPNTQYF; DNA: TGTGCCAGCAGCGTAGAGGCCTTAGTCCCCAATACGCAGTATTTT
J: TRBJ2-3; V: TRBV9; D: TRBD2; size: .; CDR3: CASSVDERGPTDTQYF; DNA: TGTGCCAGCAGCGTAGACGAGCGGGGGCCTACAGATACGCAGTATTTT
J: TRBJ1-3; V: TRBV9; D: TRBD1; size: few; CDR3: CASSDSSTGSGNTIYF; DNA: TGTGCCAGCAGCGATTCGTCGACAGGGTCTGGAAACACCATATATTTT
J: TRBJ2-7; V: TRBV5-4; D: .; size: .; CDR3: CASSSLRSSYEQYF; DNA: TGTGCCAGCAGCTCGCTGAGGAGTTCCTACGAGCAGTACTTC
J: TRBJ1-1; V: TRBV30; D: .; size: .; CDR3: CAWGQLNTEAFF; DNA: TGTGCCTGGGGACAGCTGAACACTGAAGCTTTCTTT
J: TRBJ2-5; V: TRBV7-8; D: TRBD2; size: .; CDR3: CASSFAGGGETQYF; DNA: TGTGCCAGCAGCTTCGCGGGAGGGGGAGAGACCCAGTACTTC